This T cell receptor beta chain was recorded in a study of T cells in Graves' hyperthyroidism and ophthalmopathy. Study-wide background: Blood was drawn when the patient was first diagnosed and still untreated.

It was 8 to 10 ml of fresh peripheral blood that supplied the PBMCs. What was amplified from RNA transcripts were TCR beta CDR3 regions. First-round RT-PCR with HTBI primers amplified the TCR CDR3 region. TCRdb reprocessed the multiplex PCR reads with MiXCR, giving one entry per CDR3 protein. The sample records approximately 210,000 distinct CDR3 sequences, more than 15% being singletons. The CDR3 has 16 amino acids. Trimming cost V 2 bases and J 0 bases, with 11 bases left between them. Germline CDR1 is KGHDR and CDR2 is SFDVKD. The source material was blood. This TCR was recovered from a man in his fifties or sixties with Graves' hyperthyroidism. The J gene is TRBJ2-3, the V gene TRBV24-1, with D hard to call. CDR3 in DNA: TGTGCCACCAGTGATTCTGGAGCGCTTAGCACAGATACGCAGTATTTT. Its protein is CATSDSGALSTDTQYF.